This TCR beta chain emerged from a study of blood T cells in healthy people across ages. A second PCR of 7 to 11 cycles used a sample-barcoded 5' primer and a J-beta primer mix. In TCRdb, the 5' RACE reads were re-called with MiXCR into one record per CDR3 protein. This sample has fewer than 950,000 distinct CDR3 sequences; roughly 34% occur once, and the top ten carry 10% to 15%. Germline V CDR1 and CDR2: MNHEY, SVGAGI. The ends lost 0 bases at V and 8 bases at J; junction bases unmatched: 7. The CDR3 contains 15 residues. The chain joins TRBV6-5 to TRBJ1-2; 9 nucleotides align to TRBD1. The sample consisted of blood. This TCR derives from a young man in good health. Here the CDR3 DNA reads TGTGCCAGCAGTTACTCGAGGACAGGGGAGATCGGCTACACCTTC. Protein product: CASSYSRTGEIGYTF.